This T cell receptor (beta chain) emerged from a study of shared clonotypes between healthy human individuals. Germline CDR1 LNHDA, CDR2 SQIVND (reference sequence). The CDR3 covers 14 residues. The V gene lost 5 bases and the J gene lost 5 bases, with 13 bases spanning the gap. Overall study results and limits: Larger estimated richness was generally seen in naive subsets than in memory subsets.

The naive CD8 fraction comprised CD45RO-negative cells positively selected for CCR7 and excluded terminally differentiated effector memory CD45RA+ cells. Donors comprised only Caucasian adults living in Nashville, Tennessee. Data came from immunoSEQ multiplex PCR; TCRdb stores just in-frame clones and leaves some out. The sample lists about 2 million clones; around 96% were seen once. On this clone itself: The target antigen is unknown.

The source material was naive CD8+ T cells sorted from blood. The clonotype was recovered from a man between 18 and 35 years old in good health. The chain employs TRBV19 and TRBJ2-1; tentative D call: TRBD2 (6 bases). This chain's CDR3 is CASSLRGAHNEQFF. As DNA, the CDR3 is TGTGCCAGTAGTCTGCGGGGTGCCCACAATGAGCAGTTCTTC.